This TCR beta chain was found in a study of high-grade serous ovarian cancer treatment subgroups. Study as a whole: Mean per sample: around 13,000 reads, about 7,000 unique TCR beta rearrangements.

TCRdb's copy holds only in-frame clones and misses some; the assay was immunoSEQ multiplex PCR. In the table there are approximately 5,300 clones, roughly three quarters of which are singletons. There are 15 residues in the CDR3. The V gene lost 4 bases and the J gene lost 8 bases, with 20 bases spanning the gap. Germline CDR1 reads LGHNA; CDR2 reads YSLEER. Tumor samples were obtained before definitive surgery or chemotherapy. Study-level points and caveats: Repertoire similarity ranged roughly 0.095 to 0.79 between tumors of one patient. Spatial context was lost because tumors were sequenced in bulk.

This clone showed up just a few times. Antigen: not known. Specimen: tumor tissue. The V and J genes are TRBV4-3 and TRBJ1-2; D ambiguous. The TCR originated in a human donor with high-grade serous ovarian cancer. For the CDR3, the DNA is TGCGCCAGCAGCCCAGCCGTCGGGCAGATGGACGGCTACACCTTC. It specifies CASSPAVGQMDGYTF.